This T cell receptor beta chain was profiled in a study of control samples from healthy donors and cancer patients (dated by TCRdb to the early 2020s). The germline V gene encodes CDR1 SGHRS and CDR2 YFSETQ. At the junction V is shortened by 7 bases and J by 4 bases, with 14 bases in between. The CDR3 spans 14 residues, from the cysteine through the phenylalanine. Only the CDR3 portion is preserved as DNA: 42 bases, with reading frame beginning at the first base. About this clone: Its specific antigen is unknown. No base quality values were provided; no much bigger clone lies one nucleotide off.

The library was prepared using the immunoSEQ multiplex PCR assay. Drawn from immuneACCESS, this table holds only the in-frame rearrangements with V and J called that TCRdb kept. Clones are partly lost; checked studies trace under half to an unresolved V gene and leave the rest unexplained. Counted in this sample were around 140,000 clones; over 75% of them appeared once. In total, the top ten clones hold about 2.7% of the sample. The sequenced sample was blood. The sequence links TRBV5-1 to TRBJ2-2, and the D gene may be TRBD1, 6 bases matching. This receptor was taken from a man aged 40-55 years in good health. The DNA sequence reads TGCGCCAGCGATTGGCAGGGGCGCACCGGGGAGCTGTTTTTT. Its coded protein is CASDWQGRTGELFF. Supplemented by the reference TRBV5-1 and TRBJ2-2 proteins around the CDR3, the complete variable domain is KAGVTQTPRYLIKTRGQQVTLSCSPISGHRSVSWYQQTPGQGLQFLFEYFSETQRNKGNFPGRFSGRQFSNSRSEMNVSTLELGDSALYLCASDWQGRTGELFFGEGSRLTVL.